This note documents a single T cell receptor beta chain sequence. What it binds is not known. A much larger clone lies a single base off, so this may be a read error. The sample originates from a study of post-analysis software for immune sequencing data. Background on the study: Some patients lacked subtype; others had relapsing-remitting, secondary progressive or progressive-relapsing disease. Findings and caveats of the study: Strong same-batch co-clustering of samples appeared with F measure clustering. TRBV segments more frequent in patients than in controls numbered roughly five and included TRBV5-6, TRBV5-1 and TRBV20-1.

The library was made from cDNA and included unique molecular identifiers. T cells numbering roughly 0.85 to 11 million gave rise to some 520,000 cDNA molecules. TCRdb reprocessed the PCR reads via MiXCR and lists one record per CDR3 protein. The sample includes 750,000 to 950,000 distinct CDR3 sequences, 46% of them seen just once. The CDR3 sequence is 14 residues long. Per the germline V gene, CDR1 is DFQATT and CDR2 is SNEGSKA (reference sequence). V was pared by 6 bases and J by 9 bases, with 11 bases of the junction left unmatched. The sequence was obtained from a girl aged 5-17 years with multiple sclerosis. Sequencing input: blood. V is TRBV20-1 and J is TRBJ2-1, with 10 bases fitting TRBD2. The CDR3 region has the DNA TGCAGTGCGTCAGCGGGAGGGCCGGTGAGTGAGCAGTTCTTC. Amino acids: CSASAGGPVSEQFF.